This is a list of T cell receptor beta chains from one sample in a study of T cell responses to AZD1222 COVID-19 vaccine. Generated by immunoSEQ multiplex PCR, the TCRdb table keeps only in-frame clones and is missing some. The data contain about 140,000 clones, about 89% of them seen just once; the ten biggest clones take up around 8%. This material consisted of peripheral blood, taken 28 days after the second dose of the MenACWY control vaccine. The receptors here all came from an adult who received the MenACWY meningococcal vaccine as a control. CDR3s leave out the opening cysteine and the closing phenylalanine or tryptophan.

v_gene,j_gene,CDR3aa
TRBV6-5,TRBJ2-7,ASQEQGLSYEQY
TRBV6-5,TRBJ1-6,ASSYRDNSPLH
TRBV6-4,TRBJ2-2,ASSEAGAGELF
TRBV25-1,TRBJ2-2,ASSATGTANTGELF
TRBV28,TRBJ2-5,ASSPLRRAGEETQY
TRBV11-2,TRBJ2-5,ASSAGIRLAGRETQY
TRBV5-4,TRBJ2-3,ASSLGDRDTQY
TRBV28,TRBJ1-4,ASSAPGTGVEKLF
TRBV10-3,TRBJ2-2,AISGANTGELF
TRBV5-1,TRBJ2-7,ASRQGVGDEQY
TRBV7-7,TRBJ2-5,ASSLGRGRVETQY